This T cell receptor (beta chain) was sequenced in a study of blood T cells in healthy people across ages. Study findings and constraints: Naive T cell percentage by flow cytometry tracked strongly with beta diversity. More naive CD4+ cells and higher diversity were found in long-lived than in aged donors. Older age coincided with a roughly linear decline in TCR beta diversity per million T cells.

The second PCR ran roughly 7 to 11 cycles with a sample-barcoded 5' primer and J-beta primers. From the 5' RACE reads, TCRdb called clonotypes with MiXCR, one entry per CDR3 protein. The data hold fewer than 1,000,000 distinct CDR3 sequences, with less than 60% observed a single time. Aged roughly 6 to 95, donors were systemically healthy Caucasians from Russia. The CDR3 is 14 amino acids. Trimming stripped 7 bases from V and 0 bases from J, with 12 bases between. Germline CDR1 is SNHLY and CDR2 is FYNNEI. A note on this clonotype: The antigen is unknown.

This chain uses TRBV2 with TRBJ1-1; D remains ambiguous. This clonotype was sampled from a man at least 80 years old in good health. Sequencing used blood. The CDR3 loop reads CASTLSGMNTEAFF. DNA of the CDR3: TGTGCCAGCACCTTGTCCGGGATGAACACTGAAGCTTTCTTT.